This T cell receptor beta chain was sequenced during a study of glioma-infiltrating T cells after dendritic cell vaccination. The overall study: Patients received three intradermal dendritic cell vaccine injections at biweekly intervals.

Trimming removed 5 bases from V and 4 bases from J, with 9 bases in between. The CDR3 loop spans 13 amino acids. Germline CDR1 is SGHVS and CDR2 is FQNEAQ. In its sample, this clone was seen a few times. Sequencing used immunoSEQ multiplex PCR; TCRdb keeps in-frame clones, though not all of them. In the table there are about 76,000 clones, around 86% of which are singletons. Stated time point: after dendritic cell vaccination, including at tumor progression/relapse. Selection required adequate fresh-frozen tumor tissue plus more than two years' survival data. The source material was blood, sampled after dendritic cell vaccination. This chain connects TRBV7-8 to TRBJ1-5; D possibly corresponds to TRBD1 (5 bases). This receptor was identified in a human donor with glioblastoma. The CDR3 loop reads CASSHDRNQPQHF. DNA for the CDR3: TGTGCCAGCAGCCATGACAGAAATCAGCCCCAGCATTTT.